This entry features one T cell receptor (beta chain) sequence. Its antigen is not known. The data were taken from a study of radiotherapy plus CTLA-4 blockade in lung cancer. Study information: The study recorded objective responses in roughly 20% of patients and disease control in under 35%. General observations from the study: TCR clones of tumor origin grew in blood after radiotherapy plus ipilimumab. The authors reported that early blood T cell clone dynamics, with interferon-beta, best predicted response.

Receiving focal radiation plus CTLA-4 blockade with ipilimumab were patients who had chemo-refractory metastatic non-small-cell lung cancer. Germline CDR1 is MNHNS and CDR2 is SASEGT. V lost 1 base and J lost 6; bases outside the gene matches: 13. This CDR3 spans 18 amino acids. Sequenced by immunoSEQ multiplex PCR; TCRdb stores in-frame clones only, minus some. Here the sample spans roughly 66,000 clones, about 85% being singletons. The chain is built from TRBV6-1 and TRBJ2-1; 9 bases match TRBD2. The sequence derives from a human donor with non-small cell lung cancer who had a partial response to radiotherapy plus ipilimumab. Source: peripheral blood, taken from a patient treated with radiotherapy plus ipilimumab. The CDR3 sequence: CASSEDSWGGGRANEQFF. CDR3 nucleotides: TGTGCCAGCAGTGAAGATAGCTGGGGGGGCGGGAGGGCCAATGAGCAGTTCTTC.